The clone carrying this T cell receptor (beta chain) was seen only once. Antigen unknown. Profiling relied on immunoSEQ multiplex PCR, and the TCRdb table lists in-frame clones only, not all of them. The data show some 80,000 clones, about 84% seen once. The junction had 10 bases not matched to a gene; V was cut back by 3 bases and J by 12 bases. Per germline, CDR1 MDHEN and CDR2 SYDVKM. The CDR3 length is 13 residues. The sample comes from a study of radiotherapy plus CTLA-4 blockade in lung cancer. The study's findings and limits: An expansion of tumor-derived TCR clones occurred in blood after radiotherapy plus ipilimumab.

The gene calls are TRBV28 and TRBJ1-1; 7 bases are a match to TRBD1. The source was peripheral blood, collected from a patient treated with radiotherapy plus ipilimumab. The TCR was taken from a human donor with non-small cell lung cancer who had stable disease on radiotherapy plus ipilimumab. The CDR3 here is CASSFSRGVASFF. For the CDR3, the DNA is TGTGCCAGCAGTTTTAGCAGGGGGGTCGCGTCTTTCTTT.